The 31 T cell receptor beta chains listed next were all sequenced from one sample in a study of T cells in Graves' hyperthyroidism and ophthalmopathy. Amplified regions were TCR beta CDR3 sequences from RNA transcripts. With the HTBI primer set, the TCR CDR3 went through a first round of RT-PCR. TCRdb processed the multiplex PCR reads anew with MiXCR; each CDR3 protein has one entry. The sample includes about 300,000 distinct CDR3 sequences, approximately 15% of them seen just once. Input material: blood. Receptor source: a man in his thirties or forties with Graves' hyperthyroidism.

The table lists this clonotype with many counts. This chain uses TRBV2 with TRBJ2-1; D assignment may be TRBD1 or TRBD2 (5 bases each). CDR1 and CDR2 (germline): SNHLY, FYNNEI. The CDR3 is 14 residues long. Trimming took 4 bases from V and 2 from J, leaving 9 bases between them. CDR3 amino acids: CASSGDQAYNEQFF. The CDR3 DNA reads as TGTGCCAGCAGTGGGGACCAGGCCTACAATGAGCAGTTCTTC.

The table lists this clonotype with a few counts. The rearrangement links TRBV30 to TRBJ1-2; 8 positions agree with TRBD1. V lost 3 bases, J lost 2 bases, and 5 bases stayed unmatched. The CDR3 is 14 residues long. Per the germline V gene, CDR1 is GTSNPN and CDR2 is SVGIG (reference sequence). CDR3 in amino acids: CAWSARTGNYGYTF. The CDR3 DNA is TGTGCCTGGAGCGCTCGGACAGGGAACTATGGCTACACCTTC.

The chain recombines TRBV29-1 with TRBJ2-5; unclear D gene. V lost 1 base and J lost 11, with 14 bases in between. The CDR3 runs 12 residues. Germline CDR1 reads SQVTM; CDR2 reads ANQGSEA. The CDR3 loop is CSVEGSMGFQYF. The CDR3 coding sequence is TGCAGCGTTGAAGGGTCCATGGGGTTTCAGTACTTC.

The table lists this clonotype with many counts. V is TRBV29-1 and J is TRBJ1-1; possibly TRBD1 for D (6 bases). V was pared by 3 bases and J by 0 bases, with 14 bases between. CDR1 and CDR2 from the germline V gene are SQVTM and ANQGSEA. This CDR3 is built from 15 residues. Written as DNA, the CDR3 is TGCAGCGTTGACAGGGGCTGGGGGATGAACACTGAAGCTTTCTTT. Translated, it gives CSVDRGWGMNTEAFF.

This clonotype occurred many times. V and J are TRBV7-9 and TRBJ1-2, with D perhaps TRBD1 (5 bases). Germline V gene data show CDR1 as SEHNR and CDR2 as FQNEAQ (reference sequence). V lost 5 bases to trimming and J lost 0 bases, with 16 bases between them. This CDR3 has 16 amino acids. The CDR3 coding sequence is TGTGCCAGCAGCGTTACCGGGACGCAGGCTAACTATGGCTACACCTTC. It encodes CASSVTGTQANYGYTF.

This clonotype was detected many times. CDR3 DNA: TGCGCCAGCAGCTTGGAGGGCAGAAGGGTATCGAACACTGAAGCTTTCTTT. Protein product: CASSLEGRRVSNTEAFF. The chain recombines TRBV5-1 with TRBJ1-1; D is ambiguous. V was pared by 0 bases and J by 1 base, with 16 bases between. Germline CDR1 SGHRS, CDR2 YFSETQ. The CDR3 is 17 residues long.

In the case of this clonotype: A much larger clone differs from this one at a single base, so this may be a read error. J is TRBJ1-2 and V is TRBV20-1; D not certain. This CDR3 spans 11 amino acids. The germline gives CDR1 DFQATT, CDR2 SNEGSKA (reference sequence). The CDR3 protein is CSVVAFRGCTF. The CDR3 DNA reads TGCAGTGTAGTAGCGTTCCGCGGCTGCACCTTC.

The chain couples TRBV11-2 to TRBJ2-7; TRBD2 matches at 7 bases. This CDR3 contains 14 residues. With 3 bases clipped from V and 2 bases from J, the junction kept 4 bases outside the gene matches. From germline, CDR1 is SGHAT and CDR2 FQNNGV. The CDR3 loop reads CASSLDGTTYEQYF. The CDR3 bases are TGTGCCAGCAGCTTGGACGGGACTACCTACGAGCAGTACTTC.

The rearrangement uses TRBV19 and TRBJ2-1, with TRBD2 identical over 11 bases. Germline loops: CDR1 LNHDA, CDR2 SQIVND (reference sequence). V shed 6 bases and J 7 bases; nucleotides not matched to a gene: 8. The CDR3 consists of 15 residues. CDR3 nucleotide sequence: TGTGCCAGTAGATTAGCGGGAGGGCCTTTTAATGAGCAGTTCTTC. This codes for CASRLAGGPFNEQFF.

This clonotype has a count of ten or more. The chain recombines TRBV20-1 with TRBJ2-1; 8 bases are a match to TRBD2. The J segment lost 5 bases and the V segment lost 8 bases, leaving 14 bases of the junction unmatched. The CDR3 consists of 15 residues. CDR1 DFQATT and CDR2 SNEGSKA come from the germline V gene (reference sequence). CDR3 in amino acids: CSSSSAGVGHNEQFF. In nucleotides, the CDR3 is TGCAGTAGTTCCTCAGCGGGAGTTGGGCACAATGAGCAGTTCTTC.

This clonotype was seen at least ten times. The V and J genes are TRBV28 and TRBJ1-5, with a possible D match to TRBD1 (5 bases). The CDR3 loop spans 14 amino acids. Germline V gene lookup returns CDR1 MDHEN and CDR2 SYDVKM. Trimming removed 1 base at V and 11 bases at J, with 15 bases between. CDR3 region: CASSLYRLGGSQHF. Written as DNA, the CDR3 is TGTGCCAGCAGTTTATACAGGCTGGGCGGATCCCAGCATTTT.

The chain has TRBV28 and TRBJ2-1; TRBD2 matches 7 bases. V shed 3 bases and J 5 bases; nucleotides not matched to a gene: 7. Germline V gives CDR1 MDHEN, CDR2 SYDVKM. The CDR3 is 15 residues long. The DNA of the CDR3 is TGTGCCAGCAGTTTCCGGGGAGCGGGGAACAATGAGCAGTTCTTC. It is translated as CASSFRGAGNNEQFF.

This clonotype has at least ten counts. The chain couples TRBV2 to TRBJ1-2; D unclear. Germline V gives CDR1 SNHLY, CDR2 FYNNEI. The germline V and J ends were trimmed by 6 bases and 2 bases, with 10 bases remaining between them. The CDR3 extends over 13 amino acids. Here the CDR3 reads CASRRVQNYGYTF. In DNA form, the CDR3 reads TGTGCCAGCAGACGGGTACAAAACTATGGCTACACCTTC.

The V call is TRBV5-1, the J call TRBJ2-5; D remains unclear. This CDR3 region has 16 residues. V was trimmed by 2 bases and J by 3 bases, leaving 17 bases between them. The V gene's germline CDR1 is SGHRS and CDR2 YFSETQ. CDR3 DNA sequence: TGCGCCAGCAGCTTACCCCGGGCAGGAACCGAAGAGACCCAGTACTTC. It translates to CASSLPRAGTEETQYF.

This clonotype was detected ten times or more. V usage is TRBV12-3 or TRBV12-4 and J usage is TRBJ1-1; tentatively, D is TRBD1 (6 bases). V lost 3 bases, J lost 7 bases, and 9 bases lay in between. The CDR3 runs 12 residues. The CDR3 protein is CASSLGGHEAFF. The DNA for the CDR3 is TGTGCCAGCAGTTTGGGGGGGCATGAAGCTTTCTTT.

This clonotype has at least ten counts. V usage is TRBV2 and J usage is TRBJ1-5; D gene unclear. The germline gives CDR1 SNHLY, CDR2 FYNNEI. V was trimmed by 2 bases and J by 7 bases, leaving 3 bases between them. The CDR3 sequence is 11 residues long. CDR3 nucleotide sequence: TGTGCCAGCAGTGAAACCCAGCCCCAGCATTTT. Translating it yields CASSETQPQHF.

J is TRBJ2-7 and V is TRBV27; 10 positions match TRBD2. In germline, CDR1 is MNHEY, CDR2 SMNVEV (reference sequence). CDR3 length: 15 residues. The V and J ends lost 8 bases and 6 bases, in that order; junction bases with no gene match: 13. This CDR3 reads CASGLQREGLSEQYF. The CDR3 region has the DNA TGTGCCAGCGGCCTACAGCGGGAGGGTCTAAGCGAGCAGTACTTC.

V and J are TRBV20-1 and TRBJ2-1; tentative D call: TRBD2 (6 bases). Looked up from germline, CDR1 is DFQATT and CDR2 is SNEGSKA (reference sequence). The CDR3 has 17 residues. The V gene lost 0 bases and the J gene lost 4 bases, with 19 bases spanning the gap. Here the CDR3 reads CSARDRRAGRVYNEQFF. The CDR3, as DNA: TGCAGTGCTAGAGATAGAAGGGCGGGGCGGGTTTACAATGAGCAGTTCTTC.

This clonotype was detected only a few times. The V gene is TRBV7-8, the J gene TRBJ1-5; possible D gene TRBD1, 6 bases. This CDR3 comprises 17 residues. Trimming removed 0 bases from V and 6 bases from J, with 18 bases in between. Germline values: CDR1 SGHVS, CDR2 FQNEAQ. The CDR3 DNA reads as TGTGCCAGCAGCTTAGCGGGTCTTTGGCAGGGGAGTCAGCCCCAGCATTTT. Translating it yields CASSLAGLWQGSQPQHF.

This chain links TRBV19 with TRBJ1-2; TRBD1 is a possible D gene (6 bases). This CDR3 is 12 amino acids long. CDR1 and CDR2 from the germline V gene are LNHDA and SQIVND (reference sequence). Trimming cost V 6 bases and J 8 bases, with 13 bases left between them. CDR3 region: CASSFPQGGYTF. DNA for the CDR3: TGTGCCAGTAGCTTCCCTCAGGGGGGCTACACCTTC.

This clonotype was picked up many times. The V call is TRBV12-3 or TRBV12-4, the J call TRBJ1-5; 10 bases fit TRBD1. V lost 7 bases and J lost 7; bases outside the gene matches: 4. This CDR3 contains 13 residues. CDR3 sequence: CASKPGQGQPQHF. CDR3 coding DNA: TGTGCCAGCAAACCGGGACAGGGGCAGCCCCAGCATTTT.

V gene TRBV27 combines with J gene TRBJ2-1, with D possibly matching TRBD1 (5 bases). Trimming cost V 4 bases and J 1 base, with 11 bases left between them. This CDR3 spans 15 amino acids. Germline CDR1 is MNHEY and CDR2 is SMNVEV (reference sequence). The CDR3 DNA sequence: TGTGCCAGCAGTTGGGGCCTTAAATCCTACAATGAGCAGTTCTTC. This translates into CASSWGLKSYNEQFF.

Remarks on this clonotype: The junction does not match germline at one end; this may be a read error. The V gene is TRBV7-3, the J gene TRBJ1-5; 7 bases are shared with TRBD1. This CDR3 comprises 15 residues. Germline V CDR1 and CDR2: SGHTA, FQGTGA. The CDR3 DNA reads TGCGCCAGCAGCCCTTGGACAGGATGGAATCAGCCCCAGCATTTT. Translation: CASSPWTGWNQPQHF.

The V gene is TRBV7-9, the J gene TRBJ2-2; D remains unclear. The CDR3 covers 13 residues. Germline V gives CDR1 SEHNR, CDR2 FQNEAQ (reference sequence). Trimming pared 5 bases from V and 3 bases from J, leaving 7 bases between. CDR3 loop: CASSAQYTGELFF. In nucleotides, the CDR3 is TGTGCCAGCAGCGCCCAGTACACCGGGGAGCTGTTTTTT.

Ten or more counts support this clonotype. This chain connects TRBV11-3 to TRBJ2-7, with D perhaps TRBD1 (5 bases). The germline gives CDR1 SGHNT, CDR2 YENEEA. CDR3 length equals 14 residues. The V gene lost 5 bases and the J gene lost 0 bases, with 11 bases spanning the gap. The DNA of the CDR3 is TGTGCCAGCAGCCACAGGCTGATCTCCTACGAGCAGTACTTC. Protein: CASSHRLISYEQYF.

The V call is TRBV28, the J call TRBJ1-2; TRBD1 aligns across 7 bases. Per germline, CDR1 MDHEN and CDR2 SYDVKM. Losses at the gene ends were 6 bases for V and 7 bases for J; bases not matched to a gene: 11. The CDR3 extends over 14 amino acids. DNA for the CDR3: TGTGCCAGCAGGAGACAGGGTCTCTTTGGTGGCTACACCTTC. Protein product: CASRRQGLFGGYTF.

This clonotype was detected ten times or more. The genes are TRBV20-1 and TRBJ2-7; 9 bases match TRBD1. J gave up 6 bases and V 3 bases, and 12 bases lay outside the gene matches. Germline values: CDR1 DFQATT, CDR2 SNEGSKA (reference sequence). This CDR3 has 15 amino acids. The CDR3 protein is CSARTNRQGEREQYF. Written as DNA, the CDR3 is TGCAGTGCTAGGACGAATAGACAGGGGGAACGCGAGCAGTACTTC.

The gene calls are TRBV9 and TRBJ2-7, with D possibly matching TRBD1 (5 bases). Trimming shortened V by 0 bases and J by 5 bases, and 12 bases separated the two germline ends. Germline CDR1 reads SGDLS; CDR2 reads YYNGEE. The CDR3 is 14 residues long. CDR3 amino acids: CASSVVGDSHEQYF. CDR3 DNA: TGTGCCAGCAGCGTAGTAGGGGATTCCCACGAGCAGTACTTC.

V gene TRBV20-1 combines with J gene TRBJ2-7, with 13 bases aligning to TRBD2. The CDR3 has 16 residues. Germline CDR1 DFQATT, CDR2 SNEGSKA (reference sequence). V shed 5 bases and J 0 bases; nucleotides not matched to a gene: 7. The CDR3 loop is CSAGTSGRAISYEQYF. The CDR3 DNA sequence: TGCAGTGCTGGAACTAGCGGGAGGGCCATCTCCTACGAGCAGTACTTC.

The sample holds a few counts of this clonotype. The V call is TRBV14, the J call TRBJ2-1, with TRBD2 matching over 10 bases. The CDR3 has 15 residues. The germline gives CDR1 SGHDN, CDR2 FVKESK. Trimming removed 5 bases from V and 5 bases from J; junction bases left unmatched: 6. CDR3 sequence reads: CASSDLAGAHNEQFF. The DNA of the CDR3 is TGTGCCAGCAGCGATCTAGCGGGAGCCCACAATGAGCAGTTCTTC.

The sample holds many counts of this clonotype. This sequence joins TRBV11-2 and TRBJ1-4; D perhaps matches TRBD1 (6 bases). The V end lost 6 bases, the J end lost 0 bases, and 17 bases lay between the germline ends. The CDR3 extends over 17 amino acids. CDR1 and CDR2 (germline): SGHAT, FQNNGV. The DNA for the CDR3 is TGTGCCAGCAGTCGGACAGCCATCATTGCAACTAATGAAAAACTGTTTTTT. It codes for CASSRTAIIATNEKLFF.